Each of the 27 T cell receptor beta chains below was sequenced from the same sample in a study of regulatory T cells in long-lasting Graves disease. Arm-PCR with iRepertoire HTBI primers amplified the CDR3 regions for these TCR beta libraries. MiXCR, run by TCRdb on the multiplex PCR reads, gives a single entry per CDR3 protein. Of around 400,000 distinct CDR3 sequences in the sample, approximately 15% were seen once. Documented time point: newly diagnosed GD, antithyroid drugs for less than 3 months. Extracted PBMC RNA gave rise to the TCR library. These records were also assigned to another study, of T cells in Graves' hyperthyroidism and ophthalmopathy.

The specimen was peripheral blood mononuclear cells (PBMCs), collected at new diagnosis, from a patient treated with antithyroid drugs. The source of these receptors is a woman in her thirties or forties with Graves disease.

This clonotype came up once. This sequence joins TRBV28 and TRBJ1-5; no reliable D call. This CDR3 has 17 amino acids. Germline-derived CDR1 and CDR2 are MDHEN and SYDVKM. V was pared by 7 bases and J by 1 base, with 20 bases between. The CDR3 DNA reads as TGTGCCAGCACCTCCAGCGGCGGGGTGGGGAGCAATCAGCCCCAGCATTTT. This gives the protein CASTSSGGVGSNQPQHF.

This clonotype was seen a handful of times. The genes are TRBV20-1 and TRBJ2-3; 8 bases align to TRBD2. The CDR3 is 15 residues long. With V trimmed by 0 bases and J by 6 bases, 8 bases remained unmatched. CDR1 and CDR2 (germline): DFQATT, SNEGSKA (reference sequence). The CDR3 nucleotides are TGCAGTGCTAGAGATAGGAGAGCGGGAGTGGATACGCAGTATTTT. It codes for CSARDRRAGVDTQYF.

This clonotype was recorded many times. The chain recombines TRBV2 with TRBJ2-7; 11 nucleotides line up with TRBD2. The germline CDR1 and CDR2 sequences are SNHLY and FYNNEI. Trimming removed 8 bases from V and 3 bases from J; junction bases left unmatched: 9. CDR3 length: 15 residues. CDR3 sequence reads: CASQRTLAGGYEQYF. The CDR3 bases are TGTGCCAGCCAACGGACTCTAGCGGGAGGCTACGAGCAGTACTTC. Filled out from reference TRBV2 and TRBJ2-7, the complete variable domain reads EPEVTQTPSHQVTQMGQEVILRCVPISNHLYFYWYRQILGQKVEFLVSFYNNEISEKSEIFDDQFSVERPDGSNFTLKIRSTKLEDSAMYFCASQRTLAGGYEQYFGPGTRLTVT.

This clonotype was detected many times. The chain carries TRBV5-5 and TRBJ1-1, with 8 bases fitting TRBD1. Germline values: CDR1 SGHKS, CDR2 YYEKEE (reference sequence). This CDR3 contains 14 residues. V shed 4 bases, J shed 1 base, and the junction held 3 bases outside the gene matches. The CDR3 nucleotides are TGTGCCAGCAGCCCGGACAGGGAGAACACTGAAGCTTTCTTT. It is translated as CASSPDRENTEAFF.

This clonotype has a handful of counts. The rearrangement uses TRBV27 and TRBJ2-2; D gene unclear. The CDR3 is 13 amino acids. Per germline, CDR1 MNHEY and CDR2 SMNVEV (reference sequence). Trimming cost V 3 bases and J 7 bases, with 9 bases left between them. The CDR3 DNA reads as TGTGCCAGCAGTTTGACTCCCCGCGGGGAGCTGTTTTTT. Encoded protein: CASSLTPRGELFF.

This clonotype was found many times. CDR3 DNA sequence: TGTGCCAGCAGCAGCGGACAGGGGGCCGACAATGAGCAGTTCTTC. The encoded protein is CASSSGQGADNEQFF. The V call is TRBV7-9, the J call TRBJ2-1; 11 positions match TRBD1. CDR1 is SEHNR, CDR2 FQNEAQ, per germline (reference sequence). The CDR3 runs to 15 residues. Unmatched junction bases numbered 5, after V lost 5 bases and J lost 5 bases.

About this clonotype: This may stem from a read error, because a much larger clone lies one nucleotide away. V is TRBV2 and J is TRBJ1-1; possibly TRBD1 for D (5 bases). The germline V gene encodes CDR1 SNHLY and CDR2 FYNNEI. The CDR3 covers 14 residues. CDR3 protein: CASSTRGGSTGAFF. CDR3 coding DNA: TGTGCCAGCAGTACTCGGGGGGGGTCCACTGGAGCTTTCTTT.

The rearrangement links TRBV7-2 to TRBJ2-7; 7 bases line up with TRBD1. Germline CDR1 SGHTA, CDR2 FQGNSA. The CDR3 length is 14 residues. V shed 2 bases and J 5 bases; nucleotides not matched to a gene: 6. Here the CDR3 reads CASSLHRTGNEQYF. CDR3 sequence (DNA): TGTGCCAGCAGCTTACACAGGACAGGAAACGAGCAGTACTTC.

This clonotype was observed many times. The chain employs TRBV15 and TRBJ2-3; D is ambiguous. V lost 5 bases and J 0 bases, leaving 15 bases between the germline ends. The CDR3 extends over 16 amino acids. From germline, CDR1 is LNHNV and CDR2 YYDKDF (reference sequence). The CDR3 coding sequence is TGTGCCACCAGCGAGGCCCCAGGACCTAGCACAGATACGCAGTATTTT. Its translation: CATSEAPGPSTDTQYF.

This clonotype was observed many times. J is TRBJ2-1 and V is TRBV12-3 or TRBV12-4, with 7 positions matching TRBD2. V was pared by 4 bases and J by 7 bases, with 7 bases of the junction left unmatched. The CDR3 sequence is 14 residues long. The CDR3 loop reads CASSSPGLINEQFF. CDR3 DNA sequence: TGTGCCAGCAGTTCACCGGGACTAATAAATGAGCAGTTCTTC.

The V gene is TRBV7-9, the J gene TRBJ1-1, with a possible D match to TRBD1 (6 bases). Germline V CDR1 and CDR2: SEHNR, FQNEAQ (reference sequence). Deletions cut 7 bases from V and 7 bases from J, with 16 bases between. This CDR3 has 13 residues. For the CDR3, the DNA is TGTGCCAGCATCGATTATAACAGGGTTGAAGCTTTCTTT. Its protein is CASIDYNRVEAFF.

This clonotype was found many times. This chain joins TRBV13 and TRBJ2-7; 9 bases agree with TRBD1. The junction had 8 bases not matched to a gene; V was cut back by 3 bases and J by 2 bases. The CDR3 sequence is 16 residues long. Germline CDR1 reads PRHDT; CDR2 reads FYEKMQ (reference sequence). The CDR3 loop reads CASSFTGTGSAYEQYF. The CDR3 DNA reads TGTGCCAGCAGCTTCACCGGGACAGGGAGCGCCTACGAGCAGTACTTC.

This clonotype was observed at least ten times. The chain has TRBV28 and TRBJ2-1, with TRBD2 as a possible D gene (6 bases). Germline CDR1 MDHEN, CDR2 SYDVKM. Trimming stripped 11 bases from V and 3 bases from J, with 17 bases between. The CDR3 totals 14 residues. The CDR3, as DNA: TGTGCCGCGAGGCCCCCCGGGGGCTACAATGAGCAGTTCTTC. Its protein product is CAARPPGGYNEQFF.

This clonotype has ten or more counts. The DNA of the CDR3 is TGTGCCAGCGGACTAGCGCAATCCTACGAGCAGTACTTC. Its protein is CASGLAQSYEQYF. V gene TRBV6-1 combines with J gene TRBJ2-7; 9 bases fit TRBD2. The J segment lost 1 base and the V segment lost 8 bases, leaving 3 bases of the junction unmatched. Germline V gives CDR1 MNHNS, CDR2 SASEGT. The CDR3 has 13 residues.

This clonotype was counted ten times or more. V gene TRBV7-2 combines with J gene TRBJ1-2, with D unclear. CDR3 length: 12 residues. CDR1 and CDR2 from the germline V gene are SGHTA and FQGNSA. The V end lost 1 base, the J end lost 8 bases, and 8 bases lay between the germline ends. CDR3: CASSLEAGGYTF. CDR3 DNA: TGTGCCAGCAGCTTAGAGGCGGGCGGCTACACCTTC.

This sequence joins TRBV28 and TRBJ1-1; no clear D. With 2 bases removed from V and 0 bases from J, the gap between germline ends came to 13 bases. The CDR3 runs to 16 residues. The germline gives CDR1 MDHEN, CDR2 SYDVKM. CDR3 sequence reads: CASSLPALILNTEAFF. The CDR3 nucleotides read TGTGCCAGCAGTTTACCCGCTTTGATTTTGAACACTGAAGCTTTCTTT.

In its sample, this clonotype was seen many times. The chain links TRBV11-3 to TRBJ2-5, with 15 bases lining up with TRBD2. V lost 3 bases to trimming and J lost 5 bases; unmatched junction nucleotides: 7. CDR3 length: 17 amino acids. Germline CDR1 reads SGHNT; CDR2 reads YENEEA. The CDR3 region is CASSFYQGLAGGETQYF. CDR3 in DNA: TGTGCCAGCAGCTTCTACCAAGGACTAGCGGGAGGGGAGACCCAGTACTTC.

This chain links TRBV11-1 with TRBJ2-7; 10 bases are shared with TRBD1. Unmatched junction bases numbered 17, after V lost 4 bases and J lost 5 bases. This CDR3 region has 18 residues. CDR1 and CDR2 (germline): SGHAT, FQDESV (reference sequence). The CDR3 bases are TGTGCCAGCAGCTATAATAGGGGACAGGGGAAGCCCAAGGACGAGCAGTACTTC. It codes for CASSYNRGQGKPKDEQYF.

In its sample, this clonotype was seen many times. This sequence joins TRBV28 and TRBJ1-2; D not resolved. Between the trimmed V and J ends, which lost 4 bases and 1 base, there was a span of 13 bases. CDR1 MDHEN and CDR2 SYDVKM come from the germline V gene. The CDR3 contains 15 residues. The CDR3 protein is CASSSPDGLNYGYTF. CDR3 DNA: TGTGCCAGCAGTTCACCGGATGGGCTTAACTATGGCTACACCTTC.

This clonotype was seen many times. The chain couples TRBV28 to TRBJ1-2; the D is unclear. This CDR3 contains 13 residues. V dropped 6 bases and J dropped 3 bases, with 11 bases sitting between them. Germline V gene data show CDR1 as MDHEN and CDR2 as SYDVKM. The CDR3 region is CASSRETYYGYTF. The CDR3, as DNA: TGTGCCAGCAGCCGGGAGACTTACTATGGCTACACCTTC.

Here the CDR3 reads CASSPSGIETTDTQYF. DNA of the CDR3: TGTGCCAGCTCACCGTCCGGGATTGAGACCACAGATACGCAGTATTTT. The chain combines TRBV18 with TRBJ2-3; D may be TRBD2 (5 bases). The CDR3 has 16 amino acids. V was cut by 3 bases and J by 2 bases, with 15 bases left in between. The germline V gene has CDR1 KGHSH and CDR2 LQKENI.

In regard to this clonotype: A much larger clone lies one base from this, so it may be a read error. Likely a read error: the CDR3 ends without its conserved phenylalanine or tryptophan. The gene calls are TRBV2 and TRBJ2-1, with D maybe TRBD2 (5 bases). The CDR3 spans 12 residues. V was cut by 6 bases and J by 6 bases, with 9 bases left in between. Germline CDR1 is SNHLY and CDR2 is FYNNEI. The CDR3 sequence: CASRGTSNEQFL. In DNA form, the CDR3 reads TGTGCCAGCAGGGGTACTAGCAATGAGCAGTTCCTC.

This clonotype was seen at least ten times. The rearrangement links TRBV7-9 to TRBJ2-7; 9 nucleotides agree with TRBD1. The CDR3 spans 13 residues. V shed 5 bases, J shed 3 bases, and the junction held 2 bases outside the gene matches. Germline-derived CDR1 and CDR2 are SEHNR and FQNEAQ (reference sequence). CDR3 region: CASSRGQGYEQYF. The CDR3, as DNA: TGTGCCAGCAGCCGGGGACAGGGCTACGAGCAGTACTTC.

This clonotype was seen a few times. V and J are TRBV13 and TRBJ2-2; 9 bases are a match to TRBD2. Trimming removed 6 bases from V and 5 bases from J; junction bases left unmatched: 16. The CDR3 is made up of 18 amino acids. The germline V gene encodes CDR1 PRHDT and CDR2 FYEKMQ (reference sequence). CDR3 in amino acids: CASRFVLQAGGYTGELFF. The CDR3 DNA sequence: TGTGCCAGCAGATTCGTGCTACAGGCGGGAGGGTATACCGGGGAGCTGTTTTTT.

V gene TRBV20-1 combines with J gene TRBJ2-3, with unresolved D. V lost 6 bases and J 5 bases, leaving 12 bases between the germline ends. CDR3 length equals 12 residues. Germline V CDR1 and CDR2: DFQATT, SNEGSKA (reference sequence). CDR3 sequence: CSASGVRDTQYF. CDR3 DNA sequence: TGCAGTGCCTCTGGTGTTAGAGATACGCAGTATTTT.

This clonotype was picked up many times. This rearrangement joins TRBV15 to TRBJ2-1; 9 bases are a match to TRBD1. V shed 3 bases, J shed 9 bases, and the junction held 6 bases outside the gene matches. The CDR3 is 14 amino acids. CDR1 and CDR2 (germline): LNHNV, YYDKDF (reference sequence). The DNA of the CDR3 is TGTGCCACCAGCAGGGTGGGACAGGGTGCTGAGCAGTTCTTC. As protein: CATSRVGQGAEQFF.

This sequence joins TRBV19 and TRBJ2-3; D not certain. This CDR3 has 12 residues. The V end lost 3 bases, the J end lost 4 bases, and 5 bases lay between the germline ends. Germline-derived CDR1 and CDR2 are LNHDA and SQIVND (reference sequence). Here the CDR3 reads CASSIPPDTQYF. The CDR3 nucleotides are TGTGCCAGTAGTATCCCTCCAGATACGCAGTATTTT.